The 22 T cell receptor beta chains below all came from one sample that was sequenced in a study of blood T cells in healthy people across ages. Next came a second PCR, run for roughly 6 to 11 cycles, which used a sample-barcoded 5' primer along with a J-beta primer mix. One entry per CDR3 protein results from TCRdb running MiXCR on the 5' RACE reads. The sample has roughly 1.9 million distinct CDR3 sequences, around 42% seen once. Sequenced input: blood. These receptors came from a human donor in good health.

The chain carries TRBV10-3 and TRBJ1-1, with 7 bases fitting TRBD1. Germline values: CDR1 ENHRY, CDR2 SYGVKD. V lost 5 bases and J lost 4; bases outside the gene matches: 7. CDR3 size: 14 residues. The CDR3 loop is CAISTGQMSTEAFF. The CDR3 DNA follows: TGTGCCATCAGTACGGGACAGATGAGCACTGAAGCTTTCTTT.

This rearrangement joins TRBV29-1 to TRBJ1-5, with a tentative D call TRBD1 (6 bases). The CDR3 is 13 amino acids. The V end lost 4 bases, the J end lost 5 bases, and 12 bases lay between the germline ends. Looked up from germline, CDR1 is SQVTM and CDR2 is ANQGSEA. The CDR3 bases are TGCAGCGTTGGACAGGACGTTTATCAGCCCCAGCATTTT. This sequence encodes CSVGQDVYQPQHF.

The chain couples TRBV6-1 to TRBJ2-5; no clear D. The V gene lost 6 bases and the J gene lost 5 bases, with 7 bases spanning the gap. Germline V lookup: CDR1 MNHNS, CDR2 SASEGT. The CDR3 consists of 11 residues. CDR3 coding DNA: TGTGCCAGCAGAAAGCAGGAGACCCAGTACTTC. It yields the protein CASRKQETQYF.

This clonotype was recorded once. Just one base apart from a much larger clone, this may be a read error. V and J are TRBV12-3 or TRBV12-4 and TRBJ1-2, with 7 bases matching TRBD1. The CDR3 is 14 residues long. The CDR3 nucleotides read TGTGCCTGCAGTTTAGCGGGACAGTCATATGGCTACACCTTC. It encodes CACSLAGQSYGYTF.

This clonotype was seen a few times. One junction end disagrees with the germline gene, perhaps due to a read error. The chain combines TRBV2 with TRBJ1-4; D possibly corresponds to TRBD1 (6 bases). The CDR3 is 14 residues long. CDR1 is SNHLY and CDR2 is FYNNEI in the germline V gene. CDR3 nucleotide sequence: TGTGCCTTAAACTCGGGGGCGGTTAATGGAAAACTGTTTTTT. Amino acids: CALNSGAVNGKLFF.

This clonotype was counted between two and nine times. The chain uses TRBV7-9 and TRBJ2-3; perhaps TRBD2 as D (5 bases). Deletions cut 7 bases from V and 8 bases from J, with 13 bases between. The CDR3 runs 12 residues. CDR1 is SEHNR, CDR2 FQNEAQ, per germline (reference sequence). The CDR3 DNA reads TGTGCCAGCACAGAAATGGCGGGTACGCAGTATTTT. Its translation is CASTEMAGTQYF.

The V call is TRBV20-1, the J call TRBJ2-1, with TRBD2 identical over 9 bases. Near its end, the DNA agrees better with TRBJ2-7, so the J call may be wrong. The germline gives CDR1 DFQATT, CDR2 SNEGSKA (reference sequence). The CDR3 has 19 residues. The CDR3 loop reads CSARDQKAGGSFSYNEQYF. CDR3 in DNA: TGCAGTGCTAGAGATCAGAAAGCGGGGGGATCCTTCTCCTACAATGAGCAGTACTTC.

This clonotype was seen more than once but under ten times. The chain has TRBV5-1 and TRBJ1-2, with D maybe TRBD1 (6 bases). V gave up 1 base and J gave up 8 bases, with 15 bases separating them. CDR3 size: 14 residues. CDR1 is SGHRS, CDR2 YFSETQ, per germline. Here the CDR3 DNA reads TGCGCCAGCAGCTTGTCCCCGGGGGCGGCCGGCTACACCTTC. Translation: CASSLSPGAAGYTF.

This chain uses TRBV6-5 with TRBJ1-1, with TRBD1 as a possible D gene (6 bases). This CDR3 is 14 amino acids long. Per the germline V gene, CDR1 is MNHEY and CDR2 is SVGAGI. Trimming left V 4 bases short and J 0 bases short, with 9 bases between. The CDR3 DNA follows: TGTGCCAGCAGTTGGACAGAGATGAACACTGAAGCTTTCTTT. Its protein product is CASSWTEMNTEAFF.

The rearrangement joins TRBV3-1 to TRBJ1-2, with D possibly TRBD1 on 6 matching bases. CDR3 length equals 15 residues. The germline V and J ends were trimmed by 3 bases and 8 bases, with 19 bases remaining between them. The germline gives CDR1 LGHDT, CDR2 YNNKEL (reference sequence). CDR3: CASSHGGHLYKGYTF. In nucleotides, the CDR3 is TGTGCCAGCAGCCACGGGGGACATCTCTATAAAGGCTACACCTTC.

The V and J genes are TRBV5-1 and TRBJ1-1; 7 bases fit TRBD1. Germline CDR1 reads SGHRS; CDR2 reads YFSETQ. Trimming removed 3 bases from V and 1 base from J; junction bases left unmatched: 6. The CDR3 has 15 amino acids. The CDR3 coding sequence is TGCGCCAGCAGCTCTGCGGGACAGCCGAACACTGAAGCTTTCTTT. Translated, it gives CASSSAGQPNTEAFF. Based on the CDR3 plus reference TRBV5-1 and TRBJ1-1, the full variable domain is KAGVTQTPRYLIKTRGQQVTLSCSPISGHRSVSWYQQTPGQGLQFLFEYFSETQRNKGNFPGRFSGRQFSNSRSEMNVSTLELGDSALYLCASSSAGQPNTEAFFGQGTRLTVV.

This rearrangement joins TRBV5-1 to TRBJ1-5; D is possibly TRBD1 (6 bases). The CDR3 has 14 residues. Looked up from germline, CDR1 is SGHRS and CDR2 is YFSETQ. Trimming shortened V by 2 bases and J by 5 bases, and 11 bases separated the two germline ends. In DNA, the CDR3 is TGCGCCAGCAGCTTAAGGGGGGAGGATCAGCCCCAGCATTTT. Protein product: CASSLRGEDQPQHF.

A note on this clonotype: One junction end disagrees with the germline gene, perhaps due to a read error. The CDR3 DNA sequence: TGCAGTGCTAGAGATCTGGCCCAGGGGGACACCGGGGAGCGGTTTTTT. This codes for CSARDLAQGDTGERFF. The chain combines TRBV20-1 with TRBJ2-2, with 7 positions matching TRBD1. Germline V CDR1 and CDR2: DFQATT, SNEGSKA (reference sequence). The CDR3 covers 16 residues.

The J gene is TRBJ2-1, the V gene TRBV5-1, with D perhaps TRBD1 (6 bases). Germline CDR1 is SGHRS and CDR2 is YFSETQ. The CDR3 covers 13 residues. Trimming shortened V by 4 bases and J by 7 bases, and 12 bases separated the two germline ends. CDR3: CASSKTGTNEQFF. CDR3 nucleotides: TGCGCCAGCAGCAAAACAGGGACAAATGAGCAGTTCTTC.

This clonotype has only a few counts. The CDR3 coding sequence is TGCAGTGCTCCGCCCTCGACTAGTGGAGGGACCCAGTACTTC. It translates to CSAPPSTSGGTQYF. V and J are TRBV20-1 and TRBJ2-5; tentative D call: TRBD2 (6 bases). V lost 5 bases and J lost 7, with 20 bases in between. CDR1 and CDR2 (germline): DFQATT, SNEGSKA (reference sequence). The CDR3 has 14 residues.

The CDR3 nucleotides read TGCAGCGTTGCCCGGGGACTAGCTGGGAACAATGAGCAGTTCTTC. Translating it yields CSVARGLAGNNEQFF. The chain has TRBV29-1 and TRBJ2-1; 9 bases align to TRBD2. Trimming removed 4 bases from V and 5 bases from J; junction bases left unmatched: 9. The CDR3 length is 15 residues. Germline-derived CDR1 and CDR2 are SQVTM and ANQGSEA.

The chain joins TRBV20-1 to TRBJ2-3; 7 nucleotides match TRBD2. Germline-derived CDR1 and CDR2 are DFQATT and SNEGSKA (reference sequence). V shed 8 bases, J shed 5 bases, and the junction held 13 bases outside the gene matches. The CDR3 runs to 14 residues. CDR3 in amino acids: CSLNPGGKEDTQYF. The DNA of the CDR3 is TGCAGTCTCAACCCCGGGGGGAAGGAAGATACGCAGTATTTT.

The J gene is TRBJ2-6, the V gene TRBV6-1, with D perhaps matching TRBD1 (5 bases). V lost 7 bases, J lost 3 bases, and 13 bases lay in between. From germline, CDR1 is MNHNS and CDR2 SASEGT. The CDR3 contains 15 residues. In DNA form, the CDR3 reads TGTGCCAGCATAGAGGCCAGGGATGGGGCCAACGTCCTGACTTTC. Residues: CASIEARDGANVLTF.

The rearrangement uses TRBV12-3 or TRBV12-4 and TRBJ1-1, with 7 nucleotides matching TRBD1. The CDR3 is 17 residues long. The J segment lost 0 bases and the V segment lost 8 bases, leaving 15 bases of the junction unmatched. The CDR3 DNA is TGTGCCAGCGCTCAGGGGGGTCCGATGCAAATGAACACTGAAGCTTTCTTT. Encoded protein: CASAQGGPMQMNTEAFF.

This clonotype occurred a few times. V usage is TRBV12-3 or TRBV12-4 and J usage is TRBJ2-1; D gene ambiguous. The CDR3 has 12 residues. The V end was cut by 2 bases, the J end by 8 bases, with 7 bases between. DNA of the CDR3: TGTGCCAGCAGTTTATATTCCCATGAGCAGTTCTTC. This encodes CASSLYSHEQFF.

The gene calls are TRBV3-1 and TRBJ1-1; D unresolved. Trimming shortened V by 6 bases and J by 3 bases, and 11 bases separated the two germline ends. This CDR3 has 13 residues. Germline CDR1 LGHDT, CDR2 YNNKEL (reference sequence). The CDR3: CASSQPDYTEAFF. Written as DNA, the CDR3 is TGTGCCAGCAGTCAACCAGACTACACTGAAGCTTTCTTT.

This rearrangement joins TRBV24-1 to TRBJ2-1; D is possibly TRBD2 (6 bases). CDR1 is KGHDR, CDR2 SFDVKD, per germline. V lost 8 bases to trimming and J lost 9 bases, with 16 bases between them. The CDR3 length is 13 residues. This CDR3 is CATTSRLGPEQFF. The CDR3 DNA reads as TGTGCCACCACTTCCAGACTAGGCCCTGAGCAGTTCTTC.